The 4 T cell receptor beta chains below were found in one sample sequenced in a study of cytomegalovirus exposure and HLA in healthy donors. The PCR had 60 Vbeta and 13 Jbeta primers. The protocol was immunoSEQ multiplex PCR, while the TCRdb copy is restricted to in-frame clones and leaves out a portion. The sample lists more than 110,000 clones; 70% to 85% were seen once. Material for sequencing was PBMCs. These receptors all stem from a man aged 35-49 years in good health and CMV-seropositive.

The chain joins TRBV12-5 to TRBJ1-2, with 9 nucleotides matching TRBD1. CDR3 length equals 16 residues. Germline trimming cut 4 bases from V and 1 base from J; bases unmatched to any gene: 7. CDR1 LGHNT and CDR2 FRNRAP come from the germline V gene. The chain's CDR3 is CASGWGQGPDNYGYTF. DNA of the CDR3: TGTGCTAGTGGTTGGGGACAGGGCCCTGATAACTATGGCTACACCTTC.

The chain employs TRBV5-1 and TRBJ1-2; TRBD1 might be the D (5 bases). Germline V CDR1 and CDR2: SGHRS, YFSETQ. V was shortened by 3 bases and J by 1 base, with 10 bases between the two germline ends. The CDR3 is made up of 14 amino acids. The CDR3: CASSWRGSNYGYTF. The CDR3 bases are TGCGCCAGCAGCTGGCGGGGCAGTAACTATGGCTACACCTTC.

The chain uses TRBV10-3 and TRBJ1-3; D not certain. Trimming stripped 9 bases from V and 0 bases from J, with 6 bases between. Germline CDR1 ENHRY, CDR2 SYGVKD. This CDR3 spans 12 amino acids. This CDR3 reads CAIASSGNTIYF. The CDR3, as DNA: TGTGCCATTGCGAGCTCTGGAAACACCATATATTTT.

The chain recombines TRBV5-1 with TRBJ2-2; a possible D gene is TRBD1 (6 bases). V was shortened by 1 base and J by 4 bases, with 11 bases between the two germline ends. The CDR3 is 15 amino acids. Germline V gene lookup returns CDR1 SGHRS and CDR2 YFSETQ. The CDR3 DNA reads TGCGCCAGCAGCTTGACGAGAGGGGGCACCGGGGAGCTGTTTTTT. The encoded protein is CASSLTRGGTGELFF.